This TCR beta chain was captured by sequencing in a study of CD8+ T cells in alopecia areata. The study's findings and limits: Scalp sequencing captures resident alphabeta T cells of normal skin too. Clonality exceeded that of normal scalp in lesional scalp, most notably in alopecia totalis/universalis. TCR sharing across patients was less clear than in mice, possibly HLA-related.

The CDR3 is 13 residues long. Germline CDR1 MGHDK, CDR2 SYGVNS. The V gene end was trimmed by 9 bases and the J gene end by 0 bases; junction bases not matched to a gene: 4. Reverse transcription of extracted RNA yielded cDNA, which provided the sequencing template. Generated by immunoSEQ multiplex PCR, the TCRdb table keeps only in-frame clones and is missing some. This sample carries roughly 170,000 clones, 50% to 60% of them seen once, and the ten largest clones take roughly 14%. About this clone: Its matching antigen is unknown.

The sample consisted of CD4+ T cells sorted from blood, taken at week 0. The chain recombines TRBV25-1 with TRBJ2-7; TRBD2 agrees at 8 bases. The receptor was isolated from a human donor with alopecia areata. The CDR3 here is CASYGGASYEQYF. The CDR3 DNA sequence: TGTGCCAGTTACGGGGGGGCCTCCTACGAGCAGTACTTC.